The entry below gives a single T cell receptor (beta chain) sequence along with its context. The sample originates from a study of OX40 agonist ivuxolimab in advanced cancers. At the level of the study: Patients received ivuxolimab, an agonistic anti-OX40 (CD134) antibody. Hepatocellular carcinoma, melanoma, renal cell or head and neck cancer occurred in dose-escalation patients. Earlier treatment with anti-PD-1, anti-PD-L1 or anti-CTLA-4 was permitted, and roughly 40% had received some.

TCRdb keeps only in-frame clones here, not all; method: immunoSEQ multiplex PCR. The sample records about 69,000 clones, about three quarters being singletons. The CDR3 contains 14 residues. Trimming shortened V by 4 bases and J by 1 base, and 11 bases separated the two germline ends. The germline V gene encodes CDR1 MDHEN and CDR2 SYDVKM. Blood specimens came from baseline, cycle 4 day 1, and cycle 7 day 1. The sample consisted of CD4+ or CD8+ T cells sorted from blood, taken in a trial of the OX40 agonist ivuxolimab. The rearrangement links TRBV28 to TRBJ2-7; D remains ambiguous. The TCR comes from an adult with an advanced solid tumor such as melanoma, head and neck, liver or kidney cancer. In DNA form, the CDR3 reads TGTGCCAGCAGTTCCCCGACACCGTCCTACGAGCAGTACTTC. This gives the protein CASSSPTPSYEQYF.